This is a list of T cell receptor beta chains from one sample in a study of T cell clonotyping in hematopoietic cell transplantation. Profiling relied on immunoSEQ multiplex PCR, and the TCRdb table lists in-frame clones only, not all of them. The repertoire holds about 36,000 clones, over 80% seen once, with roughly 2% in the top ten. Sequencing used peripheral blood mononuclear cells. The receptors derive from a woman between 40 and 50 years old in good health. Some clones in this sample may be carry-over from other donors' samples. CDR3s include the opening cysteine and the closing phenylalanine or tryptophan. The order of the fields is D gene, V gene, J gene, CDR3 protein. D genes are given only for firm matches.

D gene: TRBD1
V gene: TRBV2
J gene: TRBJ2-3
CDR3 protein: CASRSRDRVADTQYF

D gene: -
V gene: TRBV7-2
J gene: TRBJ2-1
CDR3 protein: CASSLLVRFQFF

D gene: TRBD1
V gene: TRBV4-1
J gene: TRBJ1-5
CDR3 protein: CASSQGQGSQPQHF

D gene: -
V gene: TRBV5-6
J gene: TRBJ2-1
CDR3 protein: CASSSSVEQFF

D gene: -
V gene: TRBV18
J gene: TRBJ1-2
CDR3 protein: CASSPSGDYGYTF

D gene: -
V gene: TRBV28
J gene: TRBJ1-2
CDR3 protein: CASSFWGLRSYTF

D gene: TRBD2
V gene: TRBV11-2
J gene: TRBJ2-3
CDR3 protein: CASSLDLRLAGGTDTQYF

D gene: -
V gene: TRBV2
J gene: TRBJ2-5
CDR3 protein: CASSEAGTQYF

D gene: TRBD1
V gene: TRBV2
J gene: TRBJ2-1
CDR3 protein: CASRAYGTGGIPQFF

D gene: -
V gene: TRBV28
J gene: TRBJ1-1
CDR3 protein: CASSLAQPNTEAFF

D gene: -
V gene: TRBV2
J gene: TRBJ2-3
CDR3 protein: CASKRELVLADTQYF

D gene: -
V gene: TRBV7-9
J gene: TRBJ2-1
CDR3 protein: CASSLPGAGWGAEQFF

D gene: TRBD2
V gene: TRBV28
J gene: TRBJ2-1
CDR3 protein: CASLGAGGGSYNEQFF

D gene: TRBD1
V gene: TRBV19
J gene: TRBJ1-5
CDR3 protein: CASRTGEVSNQPQHF

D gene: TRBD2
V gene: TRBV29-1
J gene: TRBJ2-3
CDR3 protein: CSGGGPRGDTQYF

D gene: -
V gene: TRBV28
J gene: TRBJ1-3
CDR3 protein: CASSIGHSGNTIYF

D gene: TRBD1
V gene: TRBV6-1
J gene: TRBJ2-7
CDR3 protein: CASSDLTGSHEQYF

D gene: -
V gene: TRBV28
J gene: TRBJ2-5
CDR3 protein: CASRGFDRPQETQYF

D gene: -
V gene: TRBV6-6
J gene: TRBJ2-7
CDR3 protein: CASSYATGSGEQYF

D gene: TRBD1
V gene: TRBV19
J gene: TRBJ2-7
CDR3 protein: CASSRGQGLFYEQYF

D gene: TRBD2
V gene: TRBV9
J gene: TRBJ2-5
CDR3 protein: CASSPRWQGGETQYF

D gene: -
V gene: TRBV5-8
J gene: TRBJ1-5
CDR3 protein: CASSLGYQGYQPQHF

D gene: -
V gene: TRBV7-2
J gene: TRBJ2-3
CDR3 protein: CASSSLGWETRGDTQYF

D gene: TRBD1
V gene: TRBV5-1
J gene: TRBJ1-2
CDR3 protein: CASTSGTGYGYTF

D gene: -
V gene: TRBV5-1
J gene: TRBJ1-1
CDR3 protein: CASSLGRENTEAFF

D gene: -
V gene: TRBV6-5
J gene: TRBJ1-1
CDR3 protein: CASSRGVMNTEAFF

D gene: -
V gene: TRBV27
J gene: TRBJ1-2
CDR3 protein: CASSFSPNYGYTF

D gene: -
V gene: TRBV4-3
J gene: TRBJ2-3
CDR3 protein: CASSQDYRPLTDTQYF

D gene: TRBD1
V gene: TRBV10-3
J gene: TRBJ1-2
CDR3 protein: CAVRIDRANYGYTF

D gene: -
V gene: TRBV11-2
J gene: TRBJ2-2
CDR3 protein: CASNLRRETGELFF

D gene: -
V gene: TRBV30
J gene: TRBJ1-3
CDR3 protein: CAWSQAPGRNTIYF